This TCR beta chain was retrieved from a study of shared clonotypes between healthy human individuals. Cells designated naive CD8 were CD45RO-negative and were positively selected for CCR7, with terminally differentiated effector memory CD45RA+ cells excluded. Sequencing was performed with immunoSEQ multiplex PCR; in TCRdb, only in-frame clones are kept and a portion is missing. Of millions of clones in the sample, under 95% were seen once. The CDR3 length is 16 residues. CDR1 is MNHEY and CDR2 is SMNVEV in the germline V gene (reference sequence). V was cut by 1 base and J by 1 base, with 10 bases left in between.

This receptor was identified in a man younger than 35 in good health. Some clones in this sample may be carry-over from other donors' samples. This chain links TRBV27 with TRBJ1-4; no clear D gene. Source material: naive CD8+ T cells from PBMCs. The DNA for the CDR3 is TGTGCCAGCAGTTTATTCTCGGGCGGAACTAATGAAAAACTGTTTTTT. As protein: CASSLFSGGTNEKLFF.